A selection of T cell receptor beta chains follows, all from one sample in a study of blood T cell repertoires in COVID-19. Clones were read by immunoSEQ multiplex PCR, and TCRdb kept only the in-frame ones, dropping some. The sample shows over 300,000 clones, roughly 85% of them seen only once. The specimen sequenced was PBMCs or T cells enriched from blood (not recorded which). The receptors come from a woman younger than 45 who had recovered from COVID-19. The CDR3 runs from the conserved cysteine through the conserved F or W. Fields, in order: CDR3 DNA, CDR3 protein, clone size, CDR3 length, D gene, J gene, V gene. A D gene is named only where the DNA matches it firmly. Size tells how often a clone was seen (once, few, many) or the class of an expanded clone, and some rows leave it out.

CDR3 DNA: TGTGCCAGCAGCCAAGAGCAGCGGGGCACCGGGGAGCTGTTTTTT; CDR3 protein: CASSQEQRGTGELFF; clone size: -; CDR3 length: 15; D gene: TRBD2; J gene: TRBJ2-2; V gene: TRBV4-2
CDR3 DNA: TGTGCCAGTAGAGCAGGGCAGTCGAGGCAGACTGAGCAGTTCTTC; CDR3 protein: CASRAGQSRQTEQFF; clone size: -; CDR3 length: 15; D gene: -; J gene: TRBJ2-1; V gene: TRBV19
CDR3 DNA: TGTGCCAGCCGGGGACAGGCGAACACCGGGGAGCTGTTTTTT; CDR3 protein: CASRGQANTGELFF; clone size: -; CDR3 length: 14; D gene: TRBD1; J gene: TRBJ2-2; V gene: TRBV6-4
CDR3 DNA: TGTGCCAGCAGATTAGGGACAGGGGGCAATCAGCCCCAGCATTTT; CDR3 protein: CASRLGTGGNQPQHF; clone size: -; CDR3 length: 15; D gene: TRBD1; J gene: TRBJ1-5; V gene: TRBV27
CDR3 DNA: TGCGCCAGCAGCTTGGCGGACGGGAGCGGGGAGCTGTTTTTT; CDR3 protein: CASSLADGSGELFF; clone size: -; CDR3 length: 14; D gene: -; J gene: TRBJ2-2; V gene: TRBV5-1
CDR3 DNA: TGTGCCAGTAGTACCGACAGGTGGAATCAGCCCCAGCATTTT; CDR3 protein: CASSTDRWNQPQHF; clone size: -; CDR3 length: 14; D gene: -; J gene: TRBJ1-5; V gene: TRBV19
CDR3 DNA: TGTGCCAGCAGCCCTCAATGGAGTGTCGGGGCCAACGTCCTGACTTTC; CDR3 protein: CASSPQWSVGANVLTF; clone size: few; CDR3 length: 16; D gene: -; J gene: TRBJ2-6; V gene: TRBV27
CDR3 DNA: TGCGCCAGCAGCCCCGGGGGACAGGGCGGCACAGATACGCAGTATTTT; CDR3 protein: CASSPGGQGGTDTQYF; clone size: -; CDR3 length: 16; D gene: TRBD1; J gene: TRBJ2-3; V gene: TRBV5-1
CDR3 DNA: TGTGCCAGCAGCTCCCGTAGCGGGGGGGCAACAGATACGCAGTATTTT; CDR3 protein: CASSSRSGGATDTQYF; clone size: -; CDR3 length: 16; D gene: TRBD2; J gene: TRBJ2-3; V gene: TRBV7-2
CDR3 DNA: TGTGCCAGCAGCCCCAAGGACAGGGCCTACGAGCAGTACTTC; CDR3 protein: CASSPKDRAYEQYF; clone size: -; CDR3 length: 14; D gene: TRBD1; J gene: TRBJ2-7; V gene: TRBV7-9
CDR3 DNA: TGCAGTGCTAGTGGACAGAGCTATGGCTACACCTTC; CDR3 protein: CSASGQSYGYTF; clone size: -; CDR3 length: 12; D gene: -; J gene: TRBJ1-2; V gene: TRBV20-1
CDR3 DNA: TGTGCCAGTAGTGCGACCAGGGGGAACACTGAAGCTTTCTTT; CDR3 protein: CASSATRGNTEAFF; clone size: -; CDR3 length: 14; D gene: -; J gene: TRBJ1-1; V gene: TRBV19
CDR3 DNA: TGCAGCGTTGATATGGGGGGGCCCACCGGGGAGCTGTTTTTT; CDR3 protein: CSVDMGGPTGELFF; clone size: -; CDR3 length: 14; D gene: -; J gene: TRBJ2-2; V gene: TRBV29-1
CDR3 DNA: TGCAGCGTTGTCTACGGAGGTCCGGTGACCGATGAGCAGTTCTTC; CDR3 protein: CSVVYGGPVTDEQFF; clone size: -; CDR3 length: 15; D gene: -; J gene: TRBJ2-1; V gene: TRBV29-1
CDR3 DNA: TGTGCCAGCAGCCCCTTCGGACAGGGCTGGACTGAAGCTTTCTTT; CDR3 protein: CASSPFGQGWTEAFF; clone size: -; CDR3 length: 15; D gene: -; J gene: TRBJ1-1; V gene: TRBV21-1
CDR3 DNA: TGCGCCAGCAGCCAAGATAGGGGGTTTCGAGGCAGTTCGGGGGGCTACGAGCAGTACTTC; CDR3 protein: CASSQDRGFRGSSGGYEQYF; clone size: -; CDR3 length: 20; D gene: -; J gene: TRBJ2-7; V gene: TRBV4-1
CDR3 DNA: TGCGCCAGCAGCCAAGACAGGGTCTATGGCTACACCTTC; CDR3 protein: CASSQDRVYGYTF; clone size: -; CDR3 length: 13; D gene: -; J gene: TRBJ1-2; V gene: TRBV4-3
CDR3 DNA: TGTGCCTGGAGGGGACAGGGGGGTTTCTATGGCTACACCTTC; CDR3 protein: CAWRGQGGFYGYTF; clone size: -; CDR3 length: 14; D gene: TRBD1; J gene: TRBJ1-2; V gene: TRBV30
CDR3 DNA: TGTGCCAGCAGCTCAGGCGTCAGAACGGCTTTCTTT; CDR3 protein: CASSSGVRTAFF; clone size: -; CDR3 length: 12; D gene: -; J gene: TRBJ1-1; V gene: TRBV12-3/TRBV12-4
CDR3 DNA: TGCAGCGTTGACTCCAGGGGGCTCGTCGGCGAGCAGTACTTC; CDR3 protein: CSVDSRGLVGEQYF; clone size: -; CDR3 length: 14; D gene: TRBD1; J gene: TRBJ2-7; V gene: TRBV29-1
CDR3 DNA: TGTGCCAGCAGCTCGGAGGGGGCCACTGAAGCTTTCTTT; CDR3 protein: CASSSEGATEAFF; clone size: -; CDR3 length: 13; D gene: TRBD1; J gene: TRBJ1-1; V gene: TRBV7-9
CDR3 DNA: TGTGCCAGCAGCCAGCGGGCGGCGTTGGCCGGGGAGCTGTTTTTT; CDR3 protein: CASSQRAALAGELFF; clone size: -; CDR3 length: 15; D gene: -; J gene: TRBJ2-2; V gene: TRBV14
CDR3 DNA: TGTGCCAGCAGCCAAGGGCTTTCCTTGGGCTACACCTTC; CDR3 protein: CASSQGLSLGYTF; clone size: -; CDR3 length: 13; D gene: -; J gene: TRBJ1-2; V gene: TRBV4-2
CDR3 DNA: TGTGCCAGCTCGCCACAGCAGAACACTGAAGCTTTCTTT; CDR3 protein: CASSPQQNTEAFF; clone size: -; CDR3 length: 13; D gene: -; J gene: TRBJ1-1; V gene: TRBV18
CDR3 DNA: TGCGCCAGCAGGGACTTCGCGAACACCGGGGAGCTGTTTTTT; CDR3 protein: CASRDFANTGELFF; clone size: few; CDR3 length: 14; D gene: -; J gene: TRBJ2-2; V gene: TRBV5-1
CDR3 DNA: TGTGCCAGCAGGAGCCCGGTCCGAAACACTGAAGCTTTCTTT; CDR3 protein: CASRSPVRNTEAFF; clone size: -; CDR3 length: 14; D gene: -; J gene: TRBJ1-1; V gene: TRBV27
CDR3 DNA: TGTGCCACACTAGCGGGGGCCGGCACAGATACGCAGTATTTT; CDR3 protein: CATLAGAGTDTQYF; clone size: -; CDR3 length: 14; D gene: TRBD2; J gene: TRBJ2-3; V gene: TRBV7-2
CDR3 DNA: TGTGCCAGCAGCTTAAAAGGGACAGGCCGCCTCTCTGGAAACACCATATATTTT; CDR3 protein: CASSLKGTGRLSGNTIYF; clone size: -; CDR3 length: 18; D gene: TRBD1; J gene: TRBJ1-3; V gene: TRBV7-3
CDR3 DNA: TGTGCCTGGGCTGCAGTGGCGGATAATTCACCCCTCCACTTT; CDR3 protein: CAWAAVADNSPLHF; clone size: once; CDR3 length: 14; D gene: -; J gene: TRBJ1-6; V gene: TRBV30
CDR3 DNA: TGCGCCAGCAGTCAATGGGGCAGTAGCTCCTATAATTCACCCCTCCACTTT; CDR3 protein: CASSQWGSSSYNSPLHF; clone size: -; CDR3 length: 17; D gene: -; J gene: TRBJ1-6; V gene: TRBV23-1
CDR3 DNA: TGCGCCAGCAGCTTGCGTGGGTTCCTAGGAACAGATACGCAGTATTTT; CDR3 protein: CASSLRGFLGTDTQYF; clone size: once; CDR3 length: 16; D gene: -; J gene: TRBJ2-3; V gene: TRBV5-1
CDR3 DNA: TGTGCCAGCAGCTACAGGGCTGGCGGTCAGCCCCAGCATTTT; CDR3 protein: CASSYRAGGQPQHF; clone size: -; CDR3 length: 14; D gene: -; J gene: TRBJ1-5; V gene: TRBV5-6
CDR3 DNA: TGTGCCACTACTGGGGCGTTCGGCTACACCTTC; CDR3 protein: CATTGAFGYTF; clone size: -; CDR3 length: 11; D gene: -; J gene: TRBJ1-2; V gene: TRBV6-5
CDR3 DNA: TGTGCCAGCAGCCCAAGGGATACAGGGGGCTGGGCAGATACGCAGTATTTT; CDR3 protein: CASSPRDTGGWADTQYF; clone size: -; CDR3 length: 17; D gene: TRBD1; J gene: TRBJ2-3; V gene: TRBV4-2
CDR3 DNA: TGTGCCAGCAGCCGGGACAGGGGCCAGCCCCAGCATTTT; CDR3 protein: CASSRDRGQPQHF; clone size: -; CDR3 length: 13; D gene: TRBD1; J gene: TRBJ1-5; V gene: TRBV6-6
CDR3 DNA: TGTGCCAGCAGTGAAGCGACAGCAACTAATGAAAAACTGTTTTTT; CDR3 protein: CASSEATATNEKLFF; clone size: -; CDR3 length: 15; D gene: -; J gene: TRBJ1-4; V gene: TRBV6-1
CDR3 DNA: TGTGCCAGCAGTTATCCGGGTCAAGAGCAGTACTTC; CDR3 protein: CASSYPGQEQYF; clone size: -; CDR3 length: 12; D gene: -; J gene: TRBJ2-7; V gene: TRBV6-5
CDR3 DNA: TGTGCCTGGAGTGTACCCCGCGGGAACACTGAAGCTTTCTTT; CDR3 protein: CAWSVPRGNTEAFF; clone size: once; CDR3 length: 14; D gene: -; J gene: TRBJ1-1; V gene: TRBV30
CDR3 DNA: TGTGCCACCAGCAGAGATTATACAGGCCTCACTGAAGCTTTCTTT; CDR3 protein: CATSRDYTGLTEAFF; clone size: -; CDR3 length: 15; D gene: -; J gene: TRBJ1-1; V gene: TRBV15
CDR3 DNA: TGTGCCAGCGTGAGGGTTAACACTGAAGCTTTCTTT; CDR3 protein: CASVRVNTEAFF; clone size: -; CDR3 length: 12; D gene: -; J gene: TRBJ1-1; V gene: TRBV7-9
CDR3 DNA: TGTGCCAGCAGCTTGCGCAGGACAGGGGAATATAATTCACCCCTCCACTTT; CDR3 protein: CASSLRRTGEYNSPLHF; clone size: -; CDR3 length: 17; D gene: TRBD1; J gene: TRBJ1-6; V gene: TRBV5-6
CDR3 DNA: TGTGCCAGCAGCTTCACGCGGGAGATCACTAACTATGGCTACACCTTC; CDR3 protein: CASSFTREITNYGYTF; clone size: -; CDR3 length: 16; D gene: -; J gene: TRBJ1-2; V gene: TRBV11-2
CDR3 DNA: TGTGCCTGGAGTTCCCACAGGGAAGGCGAGCAGTACTTC; CDR3 protein: CAWSSHREGEQYF; clone size: -; CDR3 length: 13; D gene: -; J gene: TRBJ2-7; V gene: TRBV30
CDR3 DNA: TGTGCCAGCAGCCCATTGAGTCTCCATACTTACGAGCAGTACTTC; CDR3 protein: CASSPLSLHTYEQYF; clone size: -; CDR3 length: 15; D gene: -; J gene: TRBJ2-7; V gene: TRBV7-9
CDR3 DNA: TGTGCCAGCAGTTTAGCCCCCTCTGGGGAGACTGAAGCTTTCTTT; CDR3 protein: CASSLAPSGETEAFF; clone size: -; CDR3 length: 15; D gene: -; J gene: TRBJ1-1; V gene: TRBV27
CDR3 DNA: TGTGCCAGCAGCCCCCCCGGAGAGGGTTTGTACTTC; CDR3 protein: CASSPPGEGLYF; clone size: -; CDR3 length: 12; D gene: -; J gene: TRBJ2-4; V gene: TRBV7-9
CDR3 DNA: TGCAGCGTTGTTCTTGCAGGATCTAGCACAGATACGCAGTATTTT; CDR3 protein: CSVVLAGSSTDTQYF; clone size: -; CDR3 length: 15; D gene: -; J gene: TRBJ2-3; V gene: TRBV29-1
CDR3 DNA: TGTGCCAGCAGCTTAGGTCTAGCGGGGGGTGTACCCCCCACAGATACGCAGTATTTT; CDR3 protein: CASSLGLAGGVPPTDTQYF; clone size: -; CDR3 length: 19; D gene: TRBD2; J gene: TRBJ2-3; V gene: TRBV7-9
CDR3 DNA: TGTGCCAGCTCAGGCCAGACAGGGGTATACACTGAAGCTTTCTTT; CDR3 protein: CASSGQTGVYTEAFF; clone size: -; CDR3 length: 15; D gene: TRBD1; J gene: TRBJ1-1; V gene: TRBV18
CDR3 DNA: TGTGCCAGCAGCCTAGGGGGGGTCACAGATACGCAGTATTTT; CDR3 protein: CASSLGGVTDTQYF; clone size: -; CDR3 length: 14; D gene: -; J gene: TRBJ2-3; V gene: TRBV11-3
CDR3 DNA: TGTGCCAGCACCGGGACAGGGGGCACCGGGGAGCTGTTTTTT; CDR3 protein: CASTGTGGTGELFF; clone size: -; CDR3 length: 14; D gene: TRBD1; J gene: TRBJ2-2; V gene: TRBV19
CDR3 DNA: TGTGCCAGCAGCTCGACAGGGGTTTGGGGCACTGAAGCTTTCTTT; CDR3 protein: CASSSTGVWGTEAFF; clone size: once; CDR3 length: 15; D gene: TRBD1; J gene: TRBJ1-1; V gene: TRBV7-9
CDR3 DNA: TGCGCCAGCAGCTTCACCGGGACAGGGCCCTACAATGAGCAGTTCTTC; CDR3 protein: CASSFTGTGPYNEQFF; clone size: -; CDR3 length: 16; D gene: TRBD1; J gene: TRBJ2-1; V gene: TRBV5-1
CDR3 DNA: TGTGCCAGTAATCGTGGAGAAAATAGCAATCAGCCCCAGCATTTT; CDR3 protein: CASNRGENSNQPQHF; clone size: -; CDR3 length: 15; D gene: -; J gene: TRBJ1-5; V gene: TRBV19
CDR3 DNA: TGTGCCAGCAGCGAACAGGGGGACTATGGCTACACCTTC; CDR3 protein: CASSEQGDYGYTF; clone size: -; CDR3 length: 13; D gene: TRBD1; J gene: TRBJ1-2; V gene: TRBV2
CDR3 DNA: TGCAGCGTTGATTTTGTTATGGGCCATGGCTACACCTTC; CDR3 protein: CSVDFVMGHGYTF; clone size: -; CDR3 length: 13; D gene: -; J gene: TRBJ1-2; V gene: TRBV29-1